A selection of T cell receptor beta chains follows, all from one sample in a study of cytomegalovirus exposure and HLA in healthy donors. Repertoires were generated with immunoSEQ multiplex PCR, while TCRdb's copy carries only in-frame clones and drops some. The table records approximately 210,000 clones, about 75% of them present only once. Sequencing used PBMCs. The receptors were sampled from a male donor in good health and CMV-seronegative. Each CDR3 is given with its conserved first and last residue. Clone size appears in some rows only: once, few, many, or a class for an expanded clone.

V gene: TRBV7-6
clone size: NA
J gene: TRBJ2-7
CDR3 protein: CASSLVPGQGAKEQYF

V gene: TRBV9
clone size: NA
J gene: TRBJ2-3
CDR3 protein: CASSGAGTDTQYF

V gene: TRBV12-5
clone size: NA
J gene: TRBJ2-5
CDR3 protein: CAGLPETQYF

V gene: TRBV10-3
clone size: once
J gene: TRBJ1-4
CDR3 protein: CAISNQALATNEKLFF

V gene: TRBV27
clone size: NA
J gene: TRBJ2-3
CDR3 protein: CASSPGRGSTDTQYF

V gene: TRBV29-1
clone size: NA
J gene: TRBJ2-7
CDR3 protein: CSVNRGISYEQYF

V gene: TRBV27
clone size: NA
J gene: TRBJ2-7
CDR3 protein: CASRPNTGGLSYEQYF

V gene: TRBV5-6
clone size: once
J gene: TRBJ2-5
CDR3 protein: CASSLVRETQYF

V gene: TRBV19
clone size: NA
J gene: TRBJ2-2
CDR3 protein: CASTPARGEKELFF

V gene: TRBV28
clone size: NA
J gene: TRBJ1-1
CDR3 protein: CASAVGSTEAFF

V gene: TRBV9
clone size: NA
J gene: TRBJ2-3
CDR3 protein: CASSPLAGGGTDTQYF

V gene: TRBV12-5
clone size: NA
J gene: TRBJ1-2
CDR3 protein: CASGLVRGGPPTF

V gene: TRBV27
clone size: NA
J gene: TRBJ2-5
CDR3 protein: CASSFTGEETQYF

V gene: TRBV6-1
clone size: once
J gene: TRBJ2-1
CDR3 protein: CASTDRTGFGEQFF

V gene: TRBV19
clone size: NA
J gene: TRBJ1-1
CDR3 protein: CASSMEDSPRNTEAFF

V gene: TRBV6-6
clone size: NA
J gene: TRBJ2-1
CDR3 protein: CASSGLAGVSNEQFF

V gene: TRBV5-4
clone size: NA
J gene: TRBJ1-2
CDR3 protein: CASSDRDDGYTF

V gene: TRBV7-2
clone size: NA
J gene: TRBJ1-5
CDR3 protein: CASSLTGGNQPQHF

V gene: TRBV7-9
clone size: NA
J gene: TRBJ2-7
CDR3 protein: CASSLFDTEQYF

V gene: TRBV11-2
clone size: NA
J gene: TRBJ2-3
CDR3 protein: CASSLRGAPLNTQYF

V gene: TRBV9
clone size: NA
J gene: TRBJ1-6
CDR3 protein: CASSAGQGRNSPLHF

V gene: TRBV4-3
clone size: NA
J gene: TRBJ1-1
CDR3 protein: CASSQGPGENTEAFF

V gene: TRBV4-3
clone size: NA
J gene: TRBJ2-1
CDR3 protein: CASSQDPPRREAYNEQFF

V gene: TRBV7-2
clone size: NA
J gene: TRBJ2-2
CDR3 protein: CASSRTSGSNTGELFF

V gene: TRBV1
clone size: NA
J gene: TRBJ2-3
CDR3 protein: CTSSQDLDFSTDTQYF

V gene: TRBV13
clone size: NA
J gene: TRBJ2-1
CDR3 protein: CASSLVASAGYNEQFF

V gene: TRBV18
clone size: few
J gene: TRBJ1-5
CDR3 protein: CASSLSAGAQNQPQHF

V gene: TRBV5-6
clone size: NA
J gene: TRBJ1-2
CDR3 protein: CASSLGGLANYGYTF

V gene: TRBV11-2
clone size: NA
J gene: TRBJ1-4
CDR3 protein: CASSSYSGKLFF

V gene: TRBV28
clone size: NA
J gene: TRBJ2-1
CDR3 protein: CASSLGGGEQFF

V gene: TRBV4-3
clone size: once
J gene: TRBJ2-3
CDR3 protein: CASSQELTGETDTQYF

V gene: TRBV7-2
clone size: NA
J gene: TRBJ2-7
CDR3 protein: CASSLAPQYVFEQYF

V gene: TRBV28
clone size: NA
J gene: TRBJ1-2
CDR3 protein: CASSPDRNYGYTF

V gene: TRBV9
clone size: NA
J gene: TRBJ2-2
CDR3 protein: CASSVVLAGGTGELFF

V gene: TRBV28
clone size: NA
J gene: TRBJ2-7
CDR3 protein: CASSLDSSYEQYF

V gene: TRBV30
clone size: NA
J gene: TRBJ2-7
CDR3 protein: CAWSTTRTGGYEQYF

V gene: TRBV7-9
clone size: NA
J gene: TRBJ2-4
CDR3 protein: CASSFSPDLAKNIQYF

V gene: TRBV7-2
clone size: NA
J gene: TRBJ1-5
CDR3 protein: CASSLQTGNQPQHF

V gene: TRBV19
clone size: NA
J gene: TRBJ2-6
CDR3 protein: CASQGWGPGANVLTF

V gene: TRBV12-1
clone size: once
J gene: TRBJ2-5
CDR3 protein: CASSSGLAGQETQYF

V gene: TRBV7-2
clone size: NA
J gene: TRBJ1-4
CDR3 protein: CASSWTGGSFEKLFF

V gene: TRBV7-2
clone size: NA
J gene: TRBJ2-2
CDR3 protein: CASRRGGADYGELFF

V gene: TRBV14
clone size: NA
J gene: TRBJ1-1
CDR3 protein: CASSQGYYSEAFF

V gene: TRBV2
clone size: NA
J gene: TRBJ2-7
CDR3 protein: CAVTGTGISYEQYF

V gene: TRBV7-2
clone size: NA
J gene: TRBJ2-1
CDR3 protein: CASRAKGLSYNEQFF

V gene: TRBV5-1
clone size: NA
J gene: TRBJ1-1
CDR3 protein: CASRWTGVNTEAFF

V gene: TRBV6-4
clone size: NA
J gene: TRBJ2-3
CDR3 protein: CASSTEAGGYTDTQYF

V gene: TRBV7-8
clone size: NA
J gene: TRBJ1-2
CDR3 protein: CASSLSSWTGGDYGYTF

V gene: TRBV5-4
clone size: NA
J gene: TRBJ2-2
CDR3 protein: CASSPAGGSNTGELFF

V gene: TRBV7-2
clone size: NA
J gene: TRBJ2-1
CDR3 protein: CASSSPGLASNEQFF

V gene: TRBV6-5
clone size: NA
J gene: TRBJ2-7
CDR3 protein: CASSYSVGQTSYEQYF

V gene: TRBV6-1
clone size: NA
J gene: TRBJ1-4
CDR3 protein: CASSERGQGGKLFF

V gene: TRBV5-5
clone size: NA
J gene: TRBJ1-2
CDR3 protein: CASSNRNNGYTF

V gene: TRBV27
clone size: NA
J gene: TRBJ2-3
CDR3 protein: CASQRLAGGRADTQYF

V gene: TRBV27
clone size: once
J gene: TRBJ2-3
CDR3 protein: CASRTHREYTDTQYF